The next 5 T cell receptor beta chains were all read from a single sample in a study of cytomegalovirus exposure and HLA in healthy donors (dated by TCRdb to 2016 to 2017). The library was made by the immunoSEQ multiplex PCR assay. TCRdb stores this immuneACCESS table with in-frame sequences only. Part of the clones is absent; in the studies checked, under half of the shortfall reflects unresolved V genes, and no reason is known for the rest. This sample gives a few hundred thousand clones in total; less than 90% of them show up just once. The ten largest make up around 13% of the sample. Sequencing was done on a sample of PBMCs. All receptors derive from a man aged 18 to 30 in good health and CMV-seropositive.

The V and J genes are TRBV27 and TRBJ1-2; D is possibly TRBD1 (6 bases). The germline V and J ends were trimmed by 2 bases and 4 bases, with 8 bases remaining between them. There are 13 residues in the CDR3. Germline V gene sequence: CDR1 MNHEY, CDR2 SMNVEV (reference sequence). CDR3 in amino acids: CASSLQGSYGYTF. DNA of the CDR3: TGTGCCAGCAGTTTACAGGGGTCCTATGGCTACACCTTC.

This clone appeared a few times. The rearrangement uses TRBV27 and TRBJ2-2; D call uncertain. The CDR3 consists of 13 residues. V was pared by 3 bases and J by 7 bases, with 9 bases between. The germline gives CDR1 MNHEY, CDR2 SMNVEV (reference sequence). CDR3 nucleotide sequence: TGTGCCAGCAGTTTCGTGGTTGACGGGGAGCTGTTTTTT. Protein sequence: CASSFVVDGELFF.

The V gene is TRBV19, the J gene TRBJ2-5; 7 nucleotides line up with TRBD1. Germline V gene sequence: CDR1 LNHDA, CDR2 SQIVND (reference sequence). There are 16 residues in the CDR3. J was trimmed by 1 base and V by 4 bases; bases with no gene match: 9. CDR3 bases: TGTGCCAGTAGTACAACCGGGACAGATTTCCAAGAGACCCAGTACTTC. Protein sequence: CASSTTGTDFQETQYF. The full variable domain, completed using reference TRBV19 and TRBJ2-5, is DGGITQSPKYLFRKEGQNVTLSCEQNLNHDAMYWYRQDPGQGLRLIYYSQIVNDFQKGDIAEGYSVSREKKESFPLTVTSAQKNPTAFYLCASSTTGTDFQETQYFGPGTRLLVL.

This clone was detected a few times. Other DNA sequences in this sample translate to the same CDR3. This chain links TRBV30 with TRBJ1-2; possibly TRBD1 for D (5 bases). The CDR3 runs 13 residues. Germline V gene data show CDR1 as GTSNPN and CDR2 as SVGIG (reference sequence). V was trimmed by 0 bases and J by 8 bases, leaving 13 bases between them. CDR3 amino acids: CAWSVRAGYGYTF. CDR3 coding DNA: TGTGCCTGGAGTGTACGGGCAGGGTACGGCTACACCTTC.

This chain joins TRBV2 and TRBJ1-2; tentatively, D is TRBD1 (5 bases). The V and J ends lost 5 bases and 2 bases respectively, with 15 bases between them. The length of the CDR3 is 15 residues. Germline assignment: CDR1 SNHLY and CDR2 FYNNEI. The CDR3 DNA follows: TGTGCCAGCAGTCCCCAACACGCAGGGAACTATGGCTACACCTTC. Its translation is CASSPQHAGNYGYTF.